This T cell receptor beta chain was sequenced during a study of blood T cell repertoires in COVID-19. Overall study context: PBMCs, B-cell-depleted T cells, or T cells provided the cDNA or gDNA that made up the material.

This clone was detected a few times. Sequenced by immunoSEQ multiplex PCR; TCRdb stores in-frame clones only, minus some. The data show 120,000 to 150,000 clones, approximately 85% seen once. The receptor was derived from a woman over 75 with acute or convalescent COVID-19. The source material was peripheral blood.

CDR3: CASSLRTGKNEQFF. CDR3 sequence (DNA): TGTGCCAGCAGTTTAAGGACAGGGAAGAATGAGCAGTTCTTC. This chain links TRBV27 with TRBJ2-1; 8 bases align to TRBD1. V gave up 2 bases and J gave up 7 bases; unmatched junction bases: 4. Germline V gene data show CDR1 as MNHEY and CDR2 as SMNVEV (reference sequence). The CDR3 runs to 14 residues.